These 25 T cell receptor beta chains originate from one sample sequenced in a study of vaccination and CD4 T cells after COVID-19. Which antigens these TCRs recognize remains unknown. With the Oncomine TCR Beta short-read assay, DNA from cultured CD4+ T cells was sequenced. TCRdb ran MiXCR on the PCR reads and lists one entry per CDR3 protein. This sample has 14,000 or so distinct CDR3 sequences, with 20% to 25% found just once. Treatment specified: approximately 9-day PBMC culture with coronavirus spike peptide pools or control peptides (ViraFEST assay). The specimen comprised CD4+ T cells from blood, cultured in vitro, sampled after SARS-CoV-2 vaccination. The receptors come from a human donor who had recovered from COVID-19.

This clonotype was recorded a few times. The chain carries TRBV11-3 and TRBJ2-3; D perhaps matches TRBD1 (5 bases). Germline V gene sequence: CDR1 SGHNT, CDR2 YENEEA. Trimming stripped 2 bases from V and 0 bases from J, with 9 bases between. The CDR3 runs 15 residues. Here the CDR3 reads CASSLSRASTDTQYF. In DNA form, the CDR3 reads TGTGCCAGCAGCTTAAGCAGGGCTAGCACAGATACGCAGTATTTT.

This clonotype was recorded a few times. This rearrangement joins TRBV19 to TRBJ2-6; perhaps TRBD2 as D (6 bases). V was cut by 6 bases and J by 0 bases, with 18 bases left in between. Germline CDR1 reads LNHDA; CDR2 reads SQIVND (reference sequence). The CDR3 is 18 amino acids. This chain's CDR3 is CASSTGGTDYSGANVLTF. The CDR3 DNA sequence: TGTGCCAGTAGCACCGGCGGGACTGACTACTCTGGGGCCAACGTCCTGACTTTC.

The CDR3 here is CASSLSGVVNQPQHF. The CDR3, as DNA: TGTGCCAGCAGCTTATCAGGCGTCGTGAATCAGCCCCAGCATTTT. The chain employs TRBV7-6 and TRBJ1-5; D gene ambiguous. V gave up 2 bases and J gave up 4 bases, with 12 bases separating them. Germline values: CDR1 SGHVS, CDR2 FNYEAQ. This CDR3 region has 15 residues.

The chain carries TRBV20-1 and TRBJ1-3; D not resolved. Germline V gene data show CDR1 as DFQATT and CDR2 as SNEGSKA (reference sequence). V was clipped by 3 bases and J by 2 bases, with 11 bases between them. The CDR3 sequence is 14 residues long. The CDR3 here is CSASDRGTGNTIYF. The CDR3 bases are TGCAGTGCTAGTGACCGGGGAACTGGAAACACCATATATTTT.

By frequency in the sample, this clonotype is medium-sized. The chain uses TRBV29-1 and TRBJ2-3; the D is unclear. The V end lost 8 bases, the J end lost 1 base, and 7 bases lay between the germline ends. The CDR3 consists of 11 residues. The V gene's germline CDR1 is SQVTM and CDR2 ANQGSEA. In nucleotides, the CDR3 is TGCAGCTTCAGAGGCACAGATACGCAGTATTTT. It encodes CSFRGTDTQYF.

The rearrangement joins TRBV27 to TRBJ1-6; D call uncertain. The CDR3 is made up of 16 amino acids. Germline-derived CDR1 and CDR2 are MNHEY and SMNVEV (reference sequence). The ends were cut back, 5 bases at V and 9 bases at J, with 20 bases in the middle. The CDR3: CASSTGATLVASPLHF. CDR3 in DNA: TGTGCCAGCAGTACTGGAGCCACCCTGGTGGCTTCACCCCTCCACTTT.

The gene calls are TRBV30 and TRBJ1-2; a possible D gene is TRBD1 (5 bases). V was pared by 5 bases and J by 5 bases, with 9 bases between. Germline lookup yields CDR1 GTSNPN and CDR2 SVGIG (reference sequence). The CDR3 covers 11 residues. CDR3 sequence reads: CAWGWGYGYTF. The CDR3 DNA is TGTGCCTGGGGGTGGGGGTATGGCTACACCTTC. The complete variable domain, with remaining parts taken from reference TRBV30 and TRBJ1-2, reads SQTIHQWPATLVQPVGSPLSLECTVEGTSNPNLYWYRQAAGRGLQLLFYSVGIGQISSEVPQNLSASRPQDRQFILSSKKLLLSDSGFYLCAWGWGYGYTFGSGTRLTVV.

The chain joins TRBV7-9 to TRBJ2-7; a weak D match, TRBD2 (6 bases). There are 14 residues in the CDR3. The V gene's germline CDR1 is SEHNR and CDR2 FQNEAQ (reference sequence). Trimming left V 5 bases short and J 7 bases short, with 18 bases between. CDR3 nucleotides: TGTGCCAGCAGCGTGGGACCGGGACTTAAGGAGCAGTACTTC. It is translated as CASSVGPGLKEQYF.

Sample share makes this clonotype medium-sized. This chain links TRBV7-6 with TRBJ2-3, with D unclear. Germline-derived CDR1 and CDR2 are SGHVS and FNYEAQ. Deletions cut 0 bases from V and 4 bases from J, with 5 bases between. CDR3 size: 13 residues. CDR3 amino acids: CASSLAWADTQYF. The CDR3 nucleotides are TGTGCCAGCAGCTTAGCTTGGGCAGATACGCAGTATTTT.

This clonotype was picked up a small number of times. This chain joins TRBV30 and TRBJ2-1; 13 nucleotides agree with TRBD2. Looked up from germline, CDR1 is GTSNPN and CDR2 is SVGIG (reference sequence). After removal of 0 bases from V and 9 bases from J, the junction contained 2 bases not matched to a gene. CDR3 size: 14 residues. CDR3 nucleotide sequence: TGTGCCTGGAGTGTACTAGCGGGAGGGGGTGAGCAGTTCTTC. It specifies CAWSVLAGGGEQFF.

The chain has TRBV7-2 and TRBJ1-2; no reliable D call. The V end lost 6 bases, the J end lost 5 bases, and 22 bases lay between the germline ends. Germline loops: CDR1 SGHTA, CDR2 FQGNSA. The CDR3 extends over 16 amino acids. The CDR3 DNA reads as TGTGCCAGCAGAGGAAACCCGTTGCGAATTGGGTATGGCTACACCTTC. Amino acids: CASRGNPLRIGYGYTF.

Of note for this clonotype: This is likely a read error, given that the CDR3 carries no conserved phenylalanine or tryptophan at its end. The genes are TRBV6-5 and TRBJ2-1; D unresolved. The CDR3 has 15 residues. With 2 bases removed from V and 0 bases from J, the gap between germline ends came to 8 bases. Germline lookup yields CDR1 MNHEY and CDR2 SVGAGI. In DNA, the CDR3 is TGTGCCAGCAGTTACCACCCGAGCTCCTACAATGAGCAGTTCTAC. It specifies CASSYHPSSYNEQFY.

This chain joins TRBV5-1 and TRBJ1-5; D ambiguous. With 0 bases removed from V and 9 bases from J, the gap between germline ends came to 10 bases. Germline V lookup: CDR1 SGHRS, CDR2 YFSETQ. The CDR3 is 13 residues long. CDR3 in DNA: TGCGCCAGCAGCTTGGCGCCCTCGTGGCCCCAGCATTTT. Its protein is CASSLAPSWPQHF.

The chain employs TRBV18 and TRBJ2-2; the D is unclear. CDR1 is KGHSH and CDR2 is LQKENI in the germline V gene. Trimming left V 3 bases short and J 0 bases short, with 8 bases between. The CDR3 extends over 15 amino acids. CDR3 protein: CASSPGSTNTGELFF. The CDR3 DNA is TGTGCCAGCTCACCCGGCAGCACGAACACCGGGGAGCTGTTTTTT.

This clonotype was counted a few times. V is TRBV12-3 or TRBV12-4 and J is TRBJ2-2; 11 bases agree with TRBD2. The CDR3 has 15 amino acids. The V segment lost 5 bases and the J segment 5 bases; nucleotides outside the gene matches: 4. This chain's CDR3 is CASSDLAGGTGELFF. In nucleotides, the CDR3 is TGTGCCAGCAGTGACCTAGCGGGAGGTACCGGGGAGCTGTTTTTT.

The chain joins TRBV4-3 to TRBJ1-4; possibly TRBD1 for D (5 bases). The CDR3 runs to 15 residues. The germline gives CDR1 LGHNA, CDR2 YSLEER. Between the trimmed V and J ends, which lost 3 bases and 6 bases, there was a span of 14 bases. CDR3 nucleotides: TGCGCCAGCAGCCACACCGACAGTACCTATGAAAAACTGTTTTTT. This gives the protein CASSHTDSTYEKLFF.

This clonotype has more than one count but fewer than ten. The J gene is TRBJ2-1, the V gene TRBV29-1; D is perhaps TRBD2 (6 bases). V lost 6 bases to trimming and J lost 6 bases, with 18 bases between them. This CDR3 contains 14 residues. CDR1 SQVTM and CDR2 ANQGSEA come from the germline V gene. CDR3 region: CSVGDWRTINEQFF. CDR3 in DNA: TGCAGCGTCGGGGACTGGCGGACGATCAATGAGCAGTTCTTC.

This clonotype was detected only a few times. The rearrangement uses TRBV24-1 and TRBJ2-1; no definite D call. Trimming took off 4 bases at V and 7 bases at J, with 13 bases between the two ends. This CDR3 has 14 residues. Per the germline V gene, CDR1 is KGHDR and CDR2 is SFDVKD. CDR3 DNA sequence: TGTGCCACCAGTGACCCCCCTATCAGTAATGAGCAGTTCTTC. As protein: CATSDPPISNEQFF.

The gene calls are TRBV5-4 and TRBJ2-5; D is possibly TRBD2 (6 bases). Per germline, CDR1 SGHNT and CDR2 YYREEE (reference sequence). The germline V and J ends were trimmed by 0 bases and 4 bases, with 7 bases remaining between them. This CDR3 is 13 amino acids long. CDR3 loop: CASSLGGTETQYF. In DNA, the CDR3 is TGTGCCAGCAGCTTGGGCGGGACAGAGACCCAGTACTTC.

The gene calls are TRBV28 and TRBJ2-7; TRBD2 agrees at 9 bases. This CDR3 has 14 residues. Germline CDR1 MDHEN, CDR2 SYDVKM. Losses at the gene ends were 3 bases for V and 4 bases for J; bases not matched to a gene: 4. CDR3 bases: TGTGCCAGCAGTTTCTGGACTAGCGAATACGAGCAGTACTTC. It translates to CASSFWTSEYEQYF. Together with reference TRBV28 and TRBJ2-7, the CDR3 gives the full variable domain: DVKVTQSSRYLVKRTGEKVFLECVQDMDHENMFWYRQDPGLGLRLIYFSYDVKMKEKGDIPEGYSVSREKKERFSLILESASTNQTSMYLCASSFWTSEYEQYFGPGTRLTVT.

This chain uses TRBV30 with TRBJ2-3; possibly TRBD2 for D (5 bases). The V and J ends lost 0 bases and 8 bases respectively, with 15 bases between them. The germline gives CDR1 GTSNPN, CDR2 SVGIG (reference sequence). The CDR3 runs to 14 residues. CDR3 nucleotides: TGTGCCTGGAGTGTAAGCTCGGGAAAAGGTACGCAGTATTTT. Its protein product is CAWSVSSGKGTQYF.

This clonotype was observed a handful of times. The CDR3 loop is CAGDPGGGNQPQHF. The CDR3 nucleotides read TGTGCCGGGGATCCAGGGGGGGGCAATCAGCCCCAGCATTTT. This chain joins TRBV6-1 and TRBJ1-5; 7 bases align to TRBD1. Germline assignment: CDR1 MNHNS and CDR2 SASEGT. This CDR3 contains 14 residues. J gave up 2 bases and V 11 bases, and 9 bases lay outside the gene matches.

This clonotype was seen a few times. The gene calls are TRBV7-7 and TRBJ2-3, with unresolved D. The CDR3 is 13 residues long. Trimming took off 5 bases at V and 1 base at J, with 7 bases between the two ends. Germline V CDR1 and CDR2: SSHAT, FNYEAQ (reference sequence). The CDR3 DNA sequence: TGTGCCAGCAGCCACTCTGGCACAGATACGCAGTATTTT. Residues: CASSHSGTDTQYF.

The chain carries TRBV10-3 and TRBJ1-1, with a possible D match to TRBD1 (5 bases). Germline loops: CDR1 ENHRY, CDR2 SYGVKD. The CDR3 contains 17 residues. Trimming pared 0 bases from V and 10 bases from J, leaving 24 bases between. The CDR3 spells CAISESDLPKGADGAFF. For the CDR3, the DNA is TGTGCCATCAGTGAGTCGGATCTCCCTAAAGGGGCCGATGGAGCTTTCTTT.

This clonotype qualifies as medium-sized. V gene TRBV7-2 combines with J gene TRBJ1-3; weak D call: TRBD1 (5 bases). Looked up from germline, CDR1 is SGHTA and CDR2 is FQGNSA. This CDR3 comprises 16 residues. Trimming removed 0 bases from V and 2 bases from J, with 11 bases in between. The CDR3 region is CASSLAWGSPGNTIYF. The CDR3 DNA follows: TGTGCCAGCAGCTTAGCGTGGGGCTCTCCTGGAAACACCATATATTTT.